This passage covers 14 T cell receptor beta chains from one sample sequenced in a study of shared clonotypes between healthy human individuals. The method was immunoSEQ multiplex PCR; TCRdb's version includes in-frame clones alone and lacks a portion of them. This table has millions of clones, just under 95% appearing once. Naive CD8 cells were CD45RO-negative, positively selected for CCR7, excluding terminally differentiated effector memory CD45RA+ cells. Sequences were obtained from naive CD8+ T cells sorted from blood. These receptors originate from a young man in good health.

This chain connects TRBV29-1 to TRBJ2-1; D is unclear. The V gene lost 4 bases and the J gene lost 6 bases, with 10 bases spanning the gap. CDR3 length: 12 amino acids. Germline V gives CDR1 SQVTM, CDR2 ANQGSEA. The CDR3 coding sequence is TGCAGCGTTGGCGAGTGGGGCAATGAGCAGTTCTTC. Protein sequence: CSVGEWGNEQFF.

The chain carries TRBV4-1 and TRBJ2-7, with TRBD1 matching over 11 bases. The CDR3 runs to 14 residues. V lost 5 bases, J lost 6 bases, and 6 bases stayed unmatched. The V gene's germline CDR1 is MGHRA and CDR2 YSYEKL. The CDR3 DNA sequence: TGCGCCAGCAGCTTCCGGGACAGGGGGTTCGAGCAGTACTTC. This codes for CASSFRDRGFEQYF.

This sequence joins TRBV4-3 and TRBJ2-3; perhaps TRBD2 as D (6 bases). V was pared by 0 bases and J by 0 bases, with 16 bases between. The CDR3 sequence is 18 residues long. CDR1 LGHNA and CDR2 YSLEER come from the germline V gene. CDR3 sequence: CASSQEEASVASTDTQYF. DNA of the CDR3: TGCGCCAGCAGCCAAGAAGAGGCTAGCGTGGCTAGCACAGATACGCAGTATTTT.

The J gene is TRBJ1-6, the V gene TRBV4-1, with D maybe TRBD1 (5 bases). V was clipped by 2 bases and J by 7 bases, with 15 bases between them. The CDR3 covers 16 residues. Germline assignment: CDR1 MGHRA and CDR2 YSYEKL. The chain's CDR3 is CASSQMAWDGNSPLHF. CDR3 nucleotides: TGCGCCAGCAGCCAAATGGCCTGGGACGGCAATTCACCCCTCCACTTT.

The chain couples TRBV7-6 to TRBJ2-7, with TRBD1 matching over 9 bases. V shed 4 bases, J shed 3 bases, and the junction held 10 bases outside the gene matches. The germline gives CDR1 SGHVS, CDR2 FNYEAQ. This CDR3 has 16 residues. This chain's CDR3 is CASSSEPGQGLYEQYF. DNA of the CDR3: TGTGCCAGCAGCTCGGAACCGGGACAGGGTCTCTACGAGCAGTACTTC.

This clone has a single count. DNA of the CDR3: TGTGCCAGCAGGGCGGGGCCAGACAGCTCCTACGAGCAGTACTTC. Its translation: CASRAGPDSSYEQYF. This sequence joins TRBV6-5 and TRBJ2-7, with D maybe TRBD2 (6 bases). CDR1 is MNHEY and CDR2 is SVGAGI in the germline V gene. Trimming shortened V by 6 bases and J by 0 bases, and 15 bases separated the two germline ends. CDR3 length: 15 amino acids.

The gene calls are TRBV27 and TRBJ2-5; no clear D gene. V dropped 5 bases and J dropped 0 bases, with 13 bases sitting between them. Germline CDR1 is MNHEY and CDR2 is SMNVEV (reference sequence). CDR3 length: 15 residues. The CDR3 spells CASSPSREYQETQYF. CDR3 nucleotides: TGTGCCAGCAGTCCATCCCGAGAGTACCAAGAGACCCAGTACTTC.

The chain couples TRBV5-4 to TRBJ2-7, with 13 bases identical to TRBD2. CDR1 and CDR2 (germline): SGHNT, YYREEE (reference sequence). V was pared by 4 bases and J by 4 bases, with 5 bases of the junction left unmatched. This CDR3 region has 15 residues. CDR3 loop: CASSQGTSGVYEQYF. CDR3 bases: TGTGCCAGCAGCCAGGGGACTAGCGGGGTATACGAGCAGTACTTC.

With respect to this clone: The same CDR3 also results from other DNA sequences found in this sample. V and J are TRBV29-1 and TRBJ2-5; a possible D gene is TRBD2 (5 bases). Trimming stripped 4 bases from V and 3 bases from J, with 9 bases between. There are 12 residues in the CDR3. Germline-derived CDR1 and CDR2 are SQVTM and ANQGSEA. The CDR3 is CSVVAGEETQYF. In nucleotides, the CDR3 is TGCAGCGTTGTTGCCGGGGAAGAGACCCAGTACTTC.

The chain links TRBV6-6 to TRBJ1-5; no clear D gene. V lost 1 base and J lost 0, with 10 bases in between. Germline V gene data show CDR1 as MNHNY and CDR2 as SVGAGI (reference sequence). There are 16 residues in the CDR3. In DNA, the CDR3 is TGTGCCAGCAGTTACTATAGGGTGGATAGCAATCAGCCCCAGCATTTT. It yields the protein CASSYYRVDSNQPQHF.

The J gene is TRBJ2-7, the V gene TRBV7-2, with TRBD2 as a possible D gene (6 bases). The V gene's germline CDR1 is SGHTA and CDR2 FQGNSA. This CDR3 is 13 amino acids long. The V end lost 5 bases, the J end lost 6 bases, and 14 bases lay between the germline ends. The CDR3 reads CASSLLEGLEQYF. DNA of the CDR3: TGTGCCAGCAGCCTCCTGGAGGGCCTCGAGCAGTACTTC.

The rearrangement links TRBV29-1 to TRBJ2-1, with 7 bases lining up with TRBD2. CDR1 SQVTM and CDR2 ANQGSEA come from the germline V gene. This CDR3 is built from 17 residues. V lost 1 base, J lost 0 bases, and 9 bases stayed unmatched. Here the CDR3 DNA reads TGCAGCGTTGAAGGAGGGGCTAGCGGCAGCTCCTACAATGAGCAGTTCTTC. Translating gives CSVEGGASGSSYNEQFF.

This chain connects TRBV29-1 to TRBJ2-5; the D is unclear. Germline CDR1 and CDR2: SQVTM and ANQGSEA. The CDR3 length is 12 residues. Trimming stripped 3 bases from V and 5 bases from J, with 10 bases between. CDR3 region: CSVDRSGETQYF. The CDR3, as DNA: TGCAGCGTTGACCGATCCGGGGAGACCCAGTACTTC.

The gene calls are TRBV5-1 and TRBJ2-2; D unclear. Trimming pared 0 bases from V and 4 bases from J, leaving 7 bases between. The CDR3 is 14 residues long. CDR1 is SGHRS and CDR2 is YFSETQ in the germline V gene. CDR3 nucleotides: TGCGCCAGCAGCTTGGACTACCCCACCGGGGAGCTGTTTTTT. It yields the protein CASSLDYPTGELFF. Full variable domain (missing parts from reference TRBV5-1 and TRBJ2-2): KAGVTQTPRYLIKTRGQQVTLSCSPISGHRSVSWYQQTPGQGLQFLFEYFSETQRNKGNFPGRFSGRQFSNSRSEMNVSTLELGDSALYLCASSLDYPTGELFFGEGSRLTVL.